This TCR beta chain was documented in a study of cytomegalovirus exposure and HLA in healthy donors. The method was immunoSEQ multiplex PCR; TCRdb's version includes in-frame clones alone and lacks a portion of them. The sample contains 65,000 to 75,000 clones, 90% to 95% of which appear only once. The ends were cut back, 6 bases at V and 5 bases at J, with 11 bases in the middle. The CDR3 sequence is 12 residues long. Germline V gene sequence: CDR1 SEHNR, CDR2 FQNEAQ (reference sequence). The TCR originated in a man younger than 35 in good health and CMV-seropositive. Sequencing was performed on PBMCs. This chain uses TRBV7-9 with TRBJ2-7; the D gene is possibly TRBD1 (6 bases). CDR3 in DNA: TGTGCCAGCAGTGAACAGGGAAACGAGCAGTACTTC. It is translated as CASSEQGNEQYF.